These 3 T cell receptor beta chains were sequenced from one sample in a study of blood T cell repertoires in COVID-19. TCRdb's copy holds only in-frame clones and misses some; the assay was immunoSEQ multiplex PCR. The sample gives some 130,000 clones, 70% to 90% of which show up once; about a tenth is in the top ten. Material: peripheral blood. All receptors come from a man aged 50 to 59 with acute or convalescent COVID-19.

The chain has TRBV19 and TRBJ1-1; no definite D call. This CDR3 is built from 16 residues. Trimming cost V 3 bases and J 6 bases, with 20 bases left between them. CDR1 is LNHDA, CDR2 SQIVND, per germline (reference sequence). CDR3 sequence (DNA): TGTGCCAGTAGTATGTCCCAGTGGACTAGGTGGGCTGAAGCTTTCTTT. Translated: CASSMSQWTRWAEAFF.

The table lists this clone with a few counts. V and J are TRBV11-2 and TRBJ1-1, with D hard to call. From germline, CDR1 is SGHAT and CDR2 FQNNGV. V was pared by 3 bases and J by 3 bases, with 14 bases between. The CDR3 has 15 amino acids. This CDR3 reads CASSFSRPVDTEAFF. In DNA form, the CDR3 reads TGTGCCAGCAGCTTTTCCCGTCCCGTAGACACTGAAGCTTTCTTT.

The chain combines TRBV6-5 with TRBJ2-2; a weak D match, TRBD1 (6 bases). CDR3 length equals 12 residues. Germline V gives CDR1 MNHEY, CDR2 SVGAGI. V was trimmed by 6 bases and J by 7 bases, leaving 9 bases between them. CDR3 DNA sequence: TGTGCCAGCAGCCAGGGGTTCGGGGAGCTGTTTTTT. This translates into CASSQGFGELFF.